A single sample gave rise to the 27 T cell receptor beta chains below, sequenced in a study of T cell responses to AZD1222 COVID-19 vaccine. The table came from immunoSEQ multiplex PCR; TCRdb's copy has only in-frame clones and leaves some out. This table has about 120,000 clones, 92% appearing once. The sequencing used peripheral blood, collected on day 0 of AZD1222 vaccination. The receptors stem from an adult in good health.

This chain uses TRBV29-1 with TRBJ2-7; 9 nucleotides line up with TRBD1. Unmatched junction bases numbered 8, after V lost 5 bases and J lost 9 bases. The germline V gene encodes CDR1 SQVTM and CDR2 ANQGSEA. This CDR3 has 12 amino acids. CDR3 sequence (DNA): TGCAGCGTTTCCGGGACAGGGATTGGGCAGTACTTC. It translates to CSVSGTGIGQYF.

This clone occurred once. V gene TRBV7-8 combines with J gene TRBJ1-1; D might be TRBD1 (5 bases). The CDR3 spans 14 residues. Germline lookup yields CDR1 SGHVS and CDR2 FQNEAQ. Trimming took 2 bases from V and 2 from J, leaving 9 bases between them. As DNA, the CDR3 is TGTGCCAGCAGCTTACTGACAGCTAACACTGAAGCTTTCTTT. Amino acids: CASSLLTANTEAFF.

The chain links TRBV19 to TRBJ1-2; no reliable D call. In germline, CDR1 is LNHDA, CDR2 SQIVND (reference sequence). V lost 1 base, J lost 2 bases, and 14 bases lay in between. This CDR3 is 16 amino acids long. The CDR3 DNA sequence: TGTGCCAGTAGTATAGTAGCAGAAGTGGGGAACTATGGCTACACCTTC. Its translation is CASSIVAEVGNYGYTF.

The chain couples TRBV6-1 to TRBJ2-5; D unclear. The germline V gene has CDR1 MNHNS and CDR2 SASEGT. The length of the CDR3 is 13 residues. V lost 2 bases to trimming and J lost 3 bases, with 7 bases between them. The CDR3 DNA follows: TGTGCCAGCAGTGAATTGGACGAAGAGACCCAGTACTTC. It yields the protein CASSELDEETQYF.

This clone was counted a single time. Written as DNA, the CDR3 is TGTGCCAGCTCACCGAGGACAGGGAGCGACGAGCAGTACTTC. Encoded protein: CASSPRTGSDEQYF. The chain recombines TRBV18 with TRBJ2-7, with 8 bases matching TRBD1. The trim removed 3 bases at V and 5 bases at J, leaving 6 bases unmatched. This CDR3 contains 14 residues. CDR1 KGHSH and CDR2 LQKENI come from the germline V gene.

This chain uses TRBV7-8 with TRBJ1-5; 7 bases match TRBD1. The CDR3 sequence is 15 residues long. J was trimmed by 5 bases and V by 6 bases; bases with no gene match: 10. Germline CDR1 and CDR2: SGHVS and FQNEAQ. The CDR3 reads CASSPRDSSDQPQHF. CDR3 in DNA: TGTGCCAGCAGTCCACGGGACAGCTCGGATCAGCCCCAGCATTTT.

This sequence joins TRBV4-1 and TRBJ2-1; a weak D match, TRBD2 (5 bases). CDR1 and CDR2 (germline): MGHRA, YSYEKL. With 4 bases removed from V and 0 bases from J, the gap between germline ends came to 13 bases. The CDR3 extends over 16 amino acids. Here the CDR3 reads CASSPRGQSSYNEQFF. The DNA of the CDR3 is TGCGCCAGCAGCCCCCGCGGGCAAAGCTCCTACAATGAGCAGTTCTTC.

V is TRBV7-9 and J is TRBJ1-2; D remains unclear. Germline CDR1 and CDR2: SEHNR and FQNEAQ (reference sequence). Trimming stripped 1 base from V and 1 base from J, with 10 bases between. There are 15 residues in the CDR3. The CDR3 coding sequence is TGTGCCAGCAGCTTAGGTTTCAGGTTTAACTATGGCTACACCTTC. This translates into CASSLGFRFNYGYTF.

CDR3 sequence: CASSLKLAGETQYF. In DNA, the CDR3 is TGCGCCAGCAGCTTAAAACTAGCGGGAGAGACCCAGTACTTC. The V and J genes are TRBV5-1 and TRBJ2-5; 9 positions match TRBD2. This CDR3 contains 14 residues. Germline loops: CDR1 SGHRS, CDR2 YFSETQ. Trimming cost V 2 bases and J 4 bases; bases outside gene matches: 3.

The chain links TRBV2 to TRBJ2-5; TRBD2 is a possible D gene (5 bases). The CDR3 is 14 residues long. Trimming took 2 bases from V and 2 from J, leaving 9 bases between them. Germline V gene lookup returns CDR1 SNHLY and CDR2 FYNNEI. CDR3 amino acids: CASSEIRLQETQYF. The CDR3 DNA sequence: TGTGCCAGCAGTGAAATTAGACTACAAGAGACCCAGTACTTC.

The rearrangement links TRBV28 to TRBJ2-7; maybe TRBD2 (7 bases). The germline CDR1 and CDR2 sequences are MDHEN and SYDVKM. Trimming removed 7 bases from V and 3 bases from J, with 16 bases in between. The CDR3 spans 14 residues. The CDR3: CASNRGGGLYEQYF. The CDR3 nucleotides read TGTGCCAGCAACCGAGGGGGGGGCCTCTACGAGCAGTACTTC.

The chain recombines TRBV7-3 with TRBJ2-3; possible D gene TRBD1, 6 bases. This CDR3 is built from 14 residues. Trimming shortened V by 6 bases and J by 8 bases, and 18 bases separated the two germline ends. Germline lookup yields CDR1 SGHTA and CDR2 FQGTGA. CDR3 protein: CASSETTGFGTQYF. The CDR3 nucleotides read TGTGCCAGCAGTGAAACTACAGGGTTTGGTACGCAGTATTTT.

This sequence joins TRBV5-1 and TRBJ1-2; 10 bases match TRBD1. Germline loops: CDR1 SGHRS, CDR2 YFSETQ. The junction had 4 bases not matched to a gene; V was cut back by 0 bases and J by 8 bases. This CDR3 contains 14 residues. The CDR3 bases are TGCGCCAGCAGCTTGGGACAGGGGGCCGGCGGCTACACCTTC. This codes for CASSLGQGAGGYTF.

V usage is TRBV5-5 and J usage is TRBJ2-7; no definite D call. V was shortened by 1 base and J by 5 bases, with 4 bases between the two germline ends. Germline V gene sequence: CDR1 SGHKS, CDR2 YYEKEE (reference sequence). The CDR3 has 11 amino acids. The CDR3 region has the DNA TGTGCCAGCAGCTTGATGGACGAGCAGTACTTC. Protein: CASSLMDEQYF. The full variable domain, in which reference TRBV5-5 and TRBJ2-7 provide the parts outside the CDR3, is DAGVTQSPTHLIKTRGQQVTLRCSPISGHKSVSWYQQVLGQGPQFIFQYYEKEERGRGNFPDRFSARQFPNYSSELNVNALLLGDSALYLCASSLMDEQYFGPGTRLTVT.

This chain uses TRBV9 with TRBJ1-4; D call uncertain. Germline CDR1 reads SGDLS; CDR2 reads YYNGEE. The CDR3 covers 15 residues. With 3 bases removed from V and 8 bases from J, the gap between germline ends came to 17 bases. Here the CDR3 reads CASSGAGWPGEKLFF. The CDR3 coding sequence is TGTGCCAGCAGCGGAGCAGGATGGCCTGGGGAAAAACTGTTTTTT.

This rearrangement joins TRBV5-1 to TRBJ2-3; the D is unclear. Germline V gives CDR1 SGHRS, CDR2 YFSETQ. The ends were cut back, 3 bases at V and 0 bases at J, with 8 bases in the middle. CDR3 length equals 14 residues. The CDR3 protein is CASSSRASTDTQYF. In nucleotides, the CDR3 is TGCGCCAGCAGCTCAAGGGCTAGCACAGATACGCAGTATTTT.

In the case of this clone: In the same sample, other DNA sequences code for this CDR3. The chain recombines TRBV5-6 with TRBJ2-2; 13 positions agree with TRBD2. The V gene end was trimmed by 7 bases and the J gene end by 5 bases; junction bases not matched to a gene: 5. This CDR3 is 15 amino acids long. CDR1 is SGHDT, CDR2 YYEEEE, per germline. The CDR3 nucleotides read TGTGCCAGCTCCGGACTAGCGGGAGTTACCGGGGAGCTGTTTTTT. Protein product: CASSGLAGVTGELFF.

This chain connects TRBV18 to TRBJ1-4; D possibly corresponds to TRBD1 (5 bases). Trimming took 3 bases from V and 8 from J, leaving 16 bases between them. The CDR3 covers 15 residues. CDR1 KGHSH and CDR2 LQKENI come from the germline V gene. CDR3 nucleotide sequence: TGTGCCAGCTCACCCAACCAGGGAGAGGACGAAAAACTGTTTTTT. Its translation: CASSPNQGEDEKLFF.

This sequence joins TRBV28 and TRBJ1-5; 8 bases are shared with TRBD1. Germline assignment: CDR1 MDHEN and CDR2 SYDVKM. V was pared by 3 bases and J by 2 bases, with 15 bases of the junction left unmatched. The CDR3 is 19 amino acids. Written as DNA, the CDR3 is TGTGCCAGCAGTTTGGTTGGCGGGACAGGAGATTTTGGCAATCAGCCCCAGCATTTT. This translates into CASSLVGGTGDFGNQPQHF.

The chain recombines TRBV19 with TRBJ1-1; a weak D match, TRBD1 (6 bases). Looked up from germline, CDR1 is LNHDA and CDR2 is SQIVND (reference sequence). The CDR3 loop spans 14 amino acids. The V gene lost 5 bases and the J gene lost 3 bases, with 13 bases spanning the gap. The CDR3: CASSQTGSYTEAFF. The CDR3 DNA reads TGTGCCAGTAGTCAGACAGGATCCTACACTGAAGCTTTCTTT.

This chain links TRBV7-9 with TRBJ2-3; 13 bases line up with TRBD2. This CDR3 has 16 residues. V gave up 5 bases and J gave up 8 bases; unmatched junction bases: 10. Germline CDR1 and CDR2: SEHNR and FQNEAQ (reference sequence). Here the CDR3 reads CASSILGLAGERTQYF. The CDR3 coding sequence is TGTGCCAGCAGCATCCTAGGACTAGCGGGAGAACGTACGCAGTATTTT.

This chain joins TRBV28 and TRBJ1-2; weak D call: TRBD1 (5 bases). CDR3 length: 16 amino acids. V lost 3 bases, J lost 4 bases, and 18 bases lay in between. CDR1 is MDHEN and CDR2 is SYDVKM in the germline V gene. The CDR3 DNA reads TGTGCCAGCAGTTTTGTTGGAGGAGGGGTTGGCTATGGCTACACCTTC. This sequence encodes CASSFVGGGVGYGYTF.

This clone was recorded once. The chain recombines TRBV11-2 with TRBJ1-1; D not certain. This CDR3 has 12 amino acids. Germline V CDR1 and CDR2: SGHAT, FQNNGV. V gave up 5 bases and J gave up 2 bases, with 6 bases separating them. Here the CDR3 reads CASSGVNTEAFF. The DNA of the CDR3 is TGTGCCAGCAGCGGCGTTAACACTGAAGCTTTCTTT. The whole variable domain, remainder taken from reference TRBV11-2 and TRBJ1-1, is EAGVAQSPRYKIIEKRQSVAFWCNPISGHATLYWYQQILGQGPKLLIQFQNNGVVDDSQLPKDRFSAERLKGVDSTLKIQPAKLEDSAVYLCASSGVNTEAFFGQGTRLTVV.

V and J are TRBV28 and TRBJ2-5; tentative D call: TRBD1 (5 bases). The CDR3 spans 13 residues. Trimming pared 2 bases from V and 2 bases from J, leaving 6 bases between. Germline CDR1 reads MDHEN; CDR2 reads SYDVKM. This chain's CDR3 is CASSLRQQETQYF. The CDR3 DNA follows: TGTGCCAGCAGTTTACGACAGCAAGAGACCCAGTACTTC.

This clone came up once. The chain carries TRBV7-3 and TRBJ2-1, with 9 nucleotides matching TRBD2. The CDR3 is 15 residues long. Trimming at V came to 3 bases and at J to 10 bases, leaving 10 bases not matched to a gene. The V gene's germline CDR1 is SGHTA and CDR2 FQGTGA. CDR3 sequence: CASSFSGSNMWEQFF. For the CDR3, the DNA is TGTGCCAGCAGCTTTAGCGGGAGTAATATGTGGGAGCAGTTCTTC.

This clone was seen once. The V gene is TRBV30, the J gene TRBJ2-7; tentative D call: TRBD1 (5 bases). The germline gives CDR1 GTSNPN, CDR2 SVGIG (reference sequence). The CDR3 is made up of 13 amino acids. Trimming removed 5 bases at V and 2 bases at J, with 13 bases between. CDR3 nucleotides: TGTGCCTGGGCCCCCAAAGGGGCCTACGAGCAGTACTTC. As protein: CAWAPKGAYEQYF.

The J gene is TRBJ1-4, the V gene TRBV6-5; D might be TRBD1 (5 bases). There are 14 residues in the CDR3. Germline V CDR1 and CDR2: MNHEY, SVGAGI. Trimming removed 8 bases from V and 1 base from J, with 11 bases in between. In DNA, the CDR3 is TGTGCCAGCGCCCTGACAGAAACTAATGAAAAACTGTTTTTT. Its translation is CASALTETNEKLFF.